This is a list of T cell receptor beta chains from one sample in a study of patients and donors after allogeneic stem cell transplantation. TCRdb reprocessed the RT-PCR reads with MiXCR, giving one entry per CDR3 protein. The sample yields about a million distinct CDR3 sequences, around 17% seen once. The sample taken for sequencing was blood, either unsorted or a sorted T cell fraction (not recorded which). These receptors all come from a human donor who was either an allogeneic HSCT recipient or a stem cell or donor lymphocyte infusion donor (not recorded which). It is not recorded whose cells these are; they may come from a transplant donor. Each CDR3 is given with its conserved first and last residue. A D gene is named only where the DNA matches it firmly. Rows may omit the clone size; those that give it use once, few, many or a size class.

V,D,size,J,CDR3,DNA
TRBV7-9,NA,NA,TRBJ1-1,CASSFDRQKVNTEAFF,TGTGCCAGCAGCTTCGACAGGCAGAAAGTGAACACTGAAGCTTTCTTT
TRBV7-9,NA,NA,TRBJ1-4,CASSLAPSRNEKLFF,TGTGCCAGCAGCTTAGCCCCTAGCCGGAATGAAAAACTGTTTTTT
TRBV30,NA,NA,TRBJ2-5,CAWGRALYQETQYF,TGTGCCTGGGGCCGGGCCCTGTACCAAGAGACCCAGTACTTC
TRBV12-3/TRBV12-4,NA,NA,TRBJ1-5,CASTLGDLRQPQHF,TGTGCCAGCACCCTCGGGGACCTCAGGCAGCCCCAGCATTTT
TRBV11-2,TRBD1,NA,TRBJ2-5,CASSQSGTGLSWRETQYF,TGTGCCAGCAGCCAATCCGGGACAGGGTTATCGTGGCGAGAGACCCAGTACTTC
TRBV18,NA,NA,TRBJ2-7,CASSPPDVFEQYF,TGTGCCAGCTCACCACCTGATGTGTTCGAGCAGTACTTC
TRBV10-3,NA,NA,TRBJ2-7,CAISDPRGKVYEQYF,TGTGCCATCAGTGATCCAAGGGGAAAGGTCTACGAGCAGTACTTC
TRBV7-2,TRBD1,NA,TRBJ1-2,CASSWGQGSYGYTF,TGTGCCAGCAGCTGGGGACAGGGAAGCTATGGCTACACCTTC
TRBV6-2/TRBV6-3,TRBD2,NA,TRBJ2-7,CASSLSGGAPDYEQYF,TGTGCCAGCAGTCTTAGCGGGGGCGCTCCCGACTACGAGCAGTACTTC
TRBV29-1,TRBD1,many,TRBJ2-1,CSLRTGMNNEQFF,TGCAGCCTCCGGACAGGGATGAACAATGAGCAGTTCTTC
TRBV6-1,TRBD1,NA,TRBJ1-2,CASSETPTGQDYGYTF,TGTGCCAGCAGTGAGACGCCGACAGGGCAGGACTATGGCTACACCTTC
TRBV5-4,NA,NA,TRBJ2-1,CASSTAALYNEQFF,TGTGCCAGCAGCACGGCCGCCTTGTACAATGAGCAGTTCTTC
TRBV7-6,NA,NA,TRBJ2-3,CASSLSSGSYMTDTQYF,TGTGCCAGCAGCTTATCGTCCGGATCCTATATGACAGATACGCAGTATTTT
TRBV5-1,TRBD2,NA,TRBJ2-3,CASSLVPPLGLAGTDTQYF,TGCGCCAGCAGCTTGGTTCCCCCCCTAGGACTAGCGGGCACAGATACGCAGTATTTT
TRBV15,NA,NA,TRBJ2-5,CATSTSVQETQYF,TGTGCCACCAGCACCAGCGTTCAAGAGACCCAGTACTTC
TRBV12-3/TRBV12-4,NA,NA,TRBJ1-5,CASSLVGRDQPQHF,TGTGCCAGCAGTTTAGTGGGCCGAGATCAGCCCCAGCATTTT
TRBV10-3,NA,few,TRBJ2-7,CAITSKERDRRYEQYF,TGTGCCATCACCTCTAAAGAGAGAGACAGGCGCTACGAGCAGTACTTC
TRBV14,TRBD1,NA,TRBJ1-1,CASRPRQGANTEAFF,TGTGCCAGCAGACCCCGACAGGGGGCAAACACTGAAGCTTTCTTT
TRBV6-2/TRBV6-3,TRBD2,NA,TRBJ2-1,CASSFGLAGGPDNEQFF,TGTGCCAGCAGTTTCGGACTAGCGGGGGGCCCTGACAATGAGCAGTTCTTC
TRBV29-1,NA,NA,TRBJ2-7,CSVPGPKYEQYF,TGCAGCGTCCCAGGGCCAAAGTACGAGCAGTACTTC
TRBV5-1,NA,few,TRBJ2-5,CASSLNQGEETQYF,TGCGCCAGCAGCTTGAATCAAGGGGAAGAGACCCAGTACTTC
TRBV5-1,TRBD2,NA,TRBJ2-1,CASSLVAGGGSEQFF,TGCGCCAGCAGCTTGGTGGCGGGAGGAGGAAGTGAGCAGTTCTTC
TRBV5-1,TRBD1,many,TRBJ2-1,CASSTGGADNEQFF,TGCGCCAGCTCAACAGGGGGCGCGGACAATGAGCAGTTCTTC
TRBV7-9,NA,NA,TRBJ2-3,CASSRLLLSGTQYF,TGTGCCAGCAGCCGATTACTTCTATCGGGGACGCAGTATTTT
TRBV20-1,NA,NA,TRBJ1-5,CSARPRSRLNQPQHF,TGCAGTGCTAGGCCCAGGTCGCGCCTCAATCAGCCCCAGCATTTT
TRBV12-3/TRBV12-4,NA,NA,TRBJ2-7,CASRDRGQISYEQYF,TGTGCCAGCAGGGATAGGGGCCAGATCTCCTACGAGCAGTACTTC
TRBV20-1,TRBD2,few,TRBJ2-3,CSANSGSADTQYF,TGCAGTGCTAATAGCGGGAGTGCGGATACGCAGTATTTT
TRBV20-1,NA,few,TRBJ1-5,CSARDHSGNQPQHF,TGCAGTGCTAGAGATCATTCAGGTAATCAGCCCCAGCATTTT
TRBV27,TRBD2,NA,TRBJ2-1,CASWGLADFEQFF,TGTGCCAGTTGGGGACTAGCGGATTTCGAGCAGTTCTTC
TRBV5-1,TRBD2,NA,TRBJ2-5,CASSRDLASGSVGGAETQYF,TGCGCCAGCAGCCGCGACTTGGCCAGCGGGAGCGTCGGAGGGGCAGAGACCCAGTACTTC
TRBV3-1,TRBD2,NA,TRBJ2-1,CASSQDGGDEQFF,TGTGCCAGCAGCCAAGACGGGGGGGATGAGCAGTTCTTC
TRBV7-3,TRBD1,few,TRBJ2-2,CASSYPKTGGTGELFF,TGTGCCAGCAGCTACCCTAAGACAGGGGGCACCGGGGAGCTGTTTTTT